This section outlines one T cell receptor (beta chain) sequence together with its context. No antigen is known for it. Unique molecular identifiers were attached to individual cDNA molecules within the library. Each CDR3 protein gets one entry after TCRdb re-called the RACE reads with MiXCR. Here the sample spans some 170,000 distinct CDR3 sequences, around 22% being singletons. Indicated time point: patch test 1, 2 weeks after DPC sensitization. Described treatment: therapeutic diphenylcyclopropenone sensitization with weekly scalp DPC. This record belongs to a study of human T cells and chemical hapten exposure. As for the study in general: While the approximately 25-week study was under way, patients received diphenylcyclopropenone on the scalp every week. Diagnoses of alopecia areata, totalis or universalis occurred in mostly female patients. General observations from the study: Expanded TCRs clustered into significantly more large CDR3 similarity groups than controls, the analysis revealed.

CDR3 size: 19 residues. The V gene end was trimmed by 4 bases and the J gene end by 0 bases; junction bases not matched to a gene: 8. CDR1 and CDR2 from the germline V gene are SGHRS and YFSETQ. The material was whole blood, obtained in connection with sensitization to the hapten diphenylcyclopropenone (DPC). The sequence was obtained from a woman in her forties or fifties with alopecia areata. Some clones in this sample may be carry-over from other donors' samples. The chain uses TRBV5-1 and TRBJ2-1; 15 positions match TRBD2. The CDR3 region has the DNA TGCGCCAGCAGCCAAAGTGGACTAGCGGGAGGGTACTCCTACAATGAGCAGTTCTTC. It encodes CASSQSGLAGGYSYNEQFF.